The source of this TCR beta chain is a study of cytomegalovirus exposure and HLA in healthy donors. The germline gives CDR1 MNHNS, CDR2 SASEGT. V was cut by 3 bases and J by 0 bases, with 10 bases left in between. This CDR3 region has 15 residues. This clone was seen only a few times. Its antigen is not known. General observations from the study: A later look showed TCR association rates differing by HLA locus, highest for DRB1 and lowest for HLA-C. The classifier reportedly diagnosed cytomegalovirus status with high sensitivity and specificity. It is likely that the observed cluster of highly shared sequence variants was a sequencing artifact.

In the PCR, 60 Vbeta and 13 Jbeta primers were used. Profiling relied on immunoSEQ multiplex PCR, and the TCRdb table lists in-frame clones only, not all of them. The sample records 97,000 or so clones, less than 85% being singletons. The gene calls are TRBV6-1 and TRBJ2-3; no clear D gene. Sequenced input: PBMCs. The sequence was obtained from a man in his forties in good health and CMV-seronegative. The CDR3 sequence: CASSDQAGSTDTQYF. The CDR3 nucleotides are TGTGCCAGCAGTGATCAAGCCGGGAGCACAGATACGCAGTATTTT.